These T cell receptor beta chains were read from a single sample in a study of immune heterogeneity within non-small cell lung tumors. TCRdb reanalysed the multiplex PCR reads using MiXCR and keeps one entry per CDR3 protein. The sample contains over 30,000 distinct CDR3 sequences, 25% to 30% of which appear only once. The sequenced sample was lung tumor tissue. Receptor source: a man aged 35 to 55 with non-small cell lung cancer. Each CDR3 is given with its conserved first and last residue. D genes are given only for firm matches. Size is stated for part of the rows, as once, few or many counts, or as a class when the clone is expanded.

size	D	V	J	DNA	CDR3
-	-	TRBV5-6	TRBJ1-1	TGTGCCAGCAGCTTGCCAGGAGCTTCTGAAGCTTTCTTT	CASSLPGASEAFF
-	-	TRBV3-1	TRBJ2-7	TGTGCCAGCAGCCAGACCCGGGGCGAGCAGTACTTC	CASSQTRGEQYF
many	TRBD1	TRBV5-1	TRBJ1-4	TGCGCCAGCAGCCGGAGGGGACAGGGGCAGGGTGAAAAACTGTTTTTT	CASSRRGQGQGEKLFF
-	TRBD2	TRBV7-6	TRBJ2-2	TGTGCCAGCAGTTACCATCAGGGGCGGGAGGGCAGCGGGGAGCTGTTTTTT	CASSYHQGREGSGELFF
-	-	TRBV4-1	TRBJ1-3	TGCGCCAGCAGCCAAGGTTTACGGGAGTTTGTAGGAAACACCATATATTTT	CASSQGLREFVGNTIYF
-	TRBD1	TRBV5-5	TRBJ1-5	TGTGCCAGCAGCCAAGGACAGGGGGCCTATCAGCCCCAGCATTTT	CASSQGQGAYQPQHF
many	TRBD2	TRBV19	TRBJ2-3	TGTGCCAGTAGTGATCCAGCGGGAAGCACAGATACGCAGTATTTT	CASSDPAGSTDTQYF
many	-	TRBV6-1	TRBJ2-2	TGTGCCACCTCGACTTGGGGGCTGAGCACCGGGGAGCTGTTTTTT	CATSTWGLSTGELFF
many	TRBD2	TRBV7-2	TRBJ2-7	TGTGCCAGCAGCCCCAGACTAGCGGGAGATGAAGAGCAGTACTTC	CASSPRLAGDEEQYF
-	TRBD2	TRBV6-1	TRBJ2-5	TGTGCCAGCAGTCAGACTAGCGGGATCCAAGAGACCCAGTACTTC	CASSQTSGIQETQYF
-	TRBD2	TRBV20-1	TRBJ2-3	TGCAGTGCTAGAGCCCGGGACGGGAGGCCAGATACGCAGTATTTT	CSARARDGRPDTQYF
many	-	TRBV24-1	TRBJ1-2	TGTGCCACCAGTGACTCCAGGACCCACTATGGCTACACCTTC	CATSDSRTHYGYTF
-	TRBD1	TRBV5-1	TRBJ1-5	TGCGCCAGCAGCACCGGACAGGGTGAGAATCAGCCCCAGCATTTT	CASSTGQGENQPQHF
few	TRBD1	TRBV19	TRBJ2-2	TGTGCCAGTAGGGGGACAGGGGTTACCGGGGAGCTGTTTTTT	CASRGTGVTGELFF
-	-	TRBV7-3	TRBJ1-1	TGTGCCAGCAGCTTAACGCAGCTCAGCGTGGCTTTCTTT	CASSLTQLSVAFF
-	-	TRBV9	TRBJ1-1	TGTGCCAGCAGCGTAGAGGCGTACACTGAAGCTTTCTTT	CASSVEAYTEAFF
-	-	TRBV5-5	TRBJ2-7	TGTGCCAGCAGTTCCCTCTACGAGCAGTACTTC	CASSSLYEQYF
-	TRBD1	TRBV5-4	TRBJ1-2	TGTGCCAGCAGCCTCGGGCTTCCGGACAGGGGACAATATGGCTACACCTTC	CASSLGLPDRGQYGYTF
few	-	TRBV18	TRBJ1-5	TGTGCCAGCTCACCCCGCGGAGCAGGAAGCGGCAATCAGCCCCAGCATTTT	CASSPRGAGSGNQPQHF
many	-	TRBV24-1	TRBJ2-5	TGTGCCACCAGTGATCCCCTGGGCGCGATTGAAGAGACCCAGTACTTC	CATSDPLGAIEETQYF
many	-	TRBV6-5	TRBJ1-2	TGTGCCAGCAGTTACAGGGGACCGCGGGATGGCTACACCTTC	CASSYRGPRDGYTF
many	TRBD1	TRBV5-1	TRBJ1-2	TGCGCCAGCAGCTTGGGCACAGGGGGCGGCAGCTACACCTTC	CASSLGTGGGSYTF
-	-	TRBV7-9	TRBJ1-2	TGTGCCAGCAGCCCCTTCGCGCAGGTTGGGGGCTACACCTTC	CASSPFAQVGGYTF
few	-	TRBV29-1	TRBJ2-2	TGCAGCGTCTACGACAGGAGGAACACCGGGGAGCTGTTTTTT	CSVYDRRNTGELFF
-	-	TRBV20-1	TRBJ1-1	TGCAGTGCTAGAGATACACGGTCTTGGGGACCTTTCTTT	CSARDTRSWGPFF
-	-	TRBV25-1	TRBJ2-2	TGTGCCAGCAGTTTGAGGGGGGGAGCGAACACCGGGGAGCTGTTTTTT	CASSLRGGANTGELFF
many	-	TRBV12-5	TRBJ2-5	TGTGCTAGTGGTTTGGTAGGCGGCGGGACCCAGTACTTC	CASGLVGGGTQYF
many	-	TRBV18	TRBJ2-7	TGTGCCAGCTCACCTTCCCCCCTTTACGAGCAGTACTTC	CASSPSPLYEQYF
few	-	TRBV12-3/TRBV12-4	TRBJ2-6	TGTGCCAGCAGTTTAGTATCTGGGGCCAACGTCCTGACTTTC	CASSLVSGANVLTF
few	-	TRBV6-2/TRBV6-3	TRBJ1-4	TGTGCCAGCAGTTTTTCGAATGAAAAACTGTTTTTT	CASSFSNEKLFF
few	-	TRBV20-1	TRBJ2-7	TGCAGTGCTCCTACAATTGGACAATCCGCCGGCGAGCAGTACTTC	CSAPTIGQSAGEQYF
many	TRBD1	TRBV7-6	TRBJ2-7	TGTGCCAGCAGCTTTAGGGCCGGGACAGAGGCCTGGGAGCAGTACTTC	CASSFRAGTEAWEQYF
many	-	TRBV19	TRBJ2-4	TGTGCCAGTAGTATAGAAATGAGGCAGGCCGCAAGCAAAAACATTCAGTACTTC	CASSIEMRQAASKNIQYF
-	TRBD1	TRBV10-3	TRBJ1-6	TGTGCCATCAGTGGGACAGGGCGGAATTCACCCCTCCACTTT	CAISGTGRNSPLHF
many	-	TRBV12-3/TRBV12-4	TRBJ2-7	TGTGCCAGCAGGGAGGGACAGTACTACGAGCAGTACTTC	CASREGQYYEQYF
-	-	TRBV19	TRBJ1-6	TGTGCCAGGTGTACCCCCTCCCCCACCCGCCGGGTACAAGTTTGTAATTCACCCCTCCACTTT	CARCTPSPTRRVQVCNSPLHF
few	-	TRBV11-3	TRBJ2-2	TGTGCCAGCAGCCCTTCCAACAGGGTTAACACCGGGGAGCTGTTTTTT	CASSPSNRVNTGELFF
-	TRBD2	TRBV6-1	TRBJ2-5	TGTGCCAGCACCCCGGGGCTAGCGGGAGACGAGACCCAGTACTTC	CASTPGLAGDETQYF
many	TRBD2	TRBV2	TRBJ2-7	TGTGCCAGCAGTGGGGTTTGGGCTAGCGGGATTTCCTACAAGCAGTACTTC	CASSGVWASGISYKQYF
few	TRBD1	TRBV11-1	TRBJ2-2	TGTGCCAGCAGCAGACAGGGGGCGGGCACCGGGGAGCTGTTTTTT	CASSRQGAGTGELFF
many	TRBD2	TRBV5-1	TRBJ2-5	TGCGCCAGCAGCAGACTAGCGGGGGGGCAAGAGACCCAGTACTTC	CASSRLAGGQETQYF
-	-	TRBV5-1	TRBJ2-2	TGCGCCAGCAGCTGGATGGACTATAACACCGGGGAGCTGTTTTTT	CASSWMDYNTGELFF
medium-sized	-	TRBV2	TRBJ1-5	TGTGCCAGCAGCGACAGGAGCAATCAGCCCCAGCATTTT	CASSDRSNQPQHF
many	-	TRBV6-1	TRBJ2-7	TGTGCCAGCATCGCTTTAGGGGACTACGAGCAGTACTTC	CASIALGDYEQYF
-	-	TRBV5-1	TRBJ1-2	TGCGCCAGCAGCTTCTCCGGCCGGGGAAATGGCTACACCTTC	CASSFSGRGNGYTF
many	TRBD2	TRBV20-1	TRBJ2-3	TGCAGTACCACGCGGGGGGCTGAGGAGGGAGCGCAGTATTTT	CSTTRGAEEGAQYF
many	-	TRBV6-1	TRBJ1-2	TGTGCCAGCAGCAAAACTGCTTCGGGGGGCTACACCTTC	CASSKTASGGYTF
many	TRBD1	TRBV24-1	TRBJ2-1	TGTGCCACCAGTGATGCCGGACAGGGCTCCCACAATGAGCAGTTCTTC	CATSDAGQGSHNEQFF